This TCR beta chain comes out of a study of blood T cell repertoires in COVID-19. Here immunoSEQ multiplex PCR was the method, and the copy in TCRdb shows in-frame clones only, minus some. The sample yields a few hundred thousand clones, 85% to 90% seen once. Germline CDR1 is LGHNA and CDR2 is YSLEER. The CDR3 contains 15 residues. The ends lost 4 bases at V and 1 base at J; junction bases unmatched: 2. The chain has TRBV4-3 and TRBJ1-5, with 9 bases matching TRBD1. The source is a man in his sixties with acute or convalescent COVID-19. The sequencing sample was made of peripheral blood. CDR3 sequence reads: CASSLDRGSNQPQHF. CDR3 DNA: TGCGCCAGCAGCCTTGACAGGGGGAGCAATCAGCCCCAGCATTTT.